This TCR beta chain was profiled in a study of blood T cell repertoires in COVID-19. Measured with immunoSEQ multiplex PCR; TCRdb has only the in-frame clones, and not every one. In the table there are 310,000 or so clones, roughly 87% of which are singletons. Germline CDR1 is SGHVS and CDR2 is FNYEAQ. This CDR3 region has 16 residues. V gave up 5 bases and J gave up 7 bases, with 20 bases separating them. The clonotype originates from a man aged 50 to 59 with active or convalescent COVID-19. The chain employs TRBV7-6 and TRBJ1-4; D is possibly TRBD1 (5 bases). The specimen sequenced was peripheral blood. CDR3: CASSPQGQGSSEKLFF. The CDR3 region has the DNA TGTGCCAGCAGCCCCCAGGGTCAAGGTTCAAGTGAAAAACTGTTTTTT.